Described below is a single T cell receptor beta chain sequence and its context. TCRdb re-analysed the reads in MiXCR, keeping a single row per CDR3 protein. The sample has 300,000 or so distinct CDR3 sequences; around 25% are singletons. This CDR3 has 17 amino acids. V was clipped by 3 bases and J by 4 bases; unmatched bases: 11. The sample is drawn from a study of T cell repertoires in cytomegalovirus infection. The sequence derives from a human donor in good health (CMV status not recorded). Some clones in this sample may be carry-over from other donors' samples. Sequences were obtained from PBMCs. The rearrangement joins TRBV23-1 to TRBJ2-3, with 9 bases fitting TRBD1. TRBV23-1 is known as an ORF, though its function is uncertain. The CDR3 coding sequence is TGCGCCAGCAGTCACGCGGGACAGGGCAAAAGCGCAGATACGCAGTATTTT. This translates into CASSHAGQGKSADTQYF.